The 19 T cell receptor beta chains presented below share a single source sample, sequenced in a study of breast tumors, draining lymph nodes, adjacent tissues. TCRdb reprocessed the multiplex PCR reads via MiXCR and lists one record per CDR3 protein. The sample records 11,000 to 15,000 distinct CDR3 sequences, around 50% being singletons. The specimen was tumor-adjacent breast tissue. These receptors all stem from a female donor with breast cancer. Some clones in this sample may be carry-over from other donors' samples.

This clonotype was seen repeatedly, ten times or more. A single base separates this from a much larger clone, so it may be a read error. The genes are TRBV20-1 and TRBJ2-4, with 10 bases fitting TRBD1. CDR3 size: 17 residues. Germline CDR1 reads DFQATT; CDR2 reads SNEGSKA (reference sequence). Unmatched junction bases numbered 11, after V lost 6 bases and J lost 0 bases. CDR3 nucleotide sequence: TGCAGTGCCTTGAATTCGGACAGGGGGTCAGCCAAAAACATTCAGTACTTC. Amino acids: CSALNSDRGSAKNIQYF.

This clonotype was counted ten times or more. The chain uses TRBV4-1 and TRBJ1-1, with no clear D. The CDR3 loop spans 17 amino acids. The V and J ends lost 5 bases and 0 bases respectively, with 19 bases between them. Germline values: CDR1 MGHRA, CDR2 YSYEKL. The CDR3: CASSYKITHTVNTEAFF. DNA for the CDR3: TGCGCCAGCAGCTACAAGATCACCCATACGGTGAACACTGAAGCTTTCTTT.

This chain joins TRBV2 and TRBJ2-3, with D hard to call. Trimming stripped 2 bases from V and 6 bases from J, with 12 bases between. Germline loops: CDR1 SNHLY, CDR2 FYNNEI. The CDR3 runs to 14 residues. The CDR3 spells CASSEWWSQDTQYF. In DNA form, the CDR3 reads TGTGCCAGCAGTGAATGGTGGTCTCAGGATACGCAGTATTTT.

Many counts were recorded for this clonotype. Written as DNA, the CDR3 is TGTGCCAGCAGCTGGCCGGGACAGGGAGGCCGAAAATATGAAAAACTGTTTTTT. Its translation is CASSWPGQGGRKYEKLFF. This rearrangement joins TRBV7-9 to TRBJ1-4, with 9 bases identical to TRBD1. Germline V lookup: CDR1 SEHNR, CDR2 FQNEAQ (reference sequence). V shed 4 bases, J shed 6 bases, and the junction held 15 bases outside the gene matches. CDR3 size: 18 residues.

This clonotype showed up just once. The CDR3 sequence is CSVNRVGLAANNEQFF. Here the CDR3 DNA reads TGCAGTGTTAATAGAGTGGGACTAGCGGCCAACAATGAGCAGTTCTTC. The chain recombines TRBV20-1 with TRBJ2-1, with 11 bases matching TRBD2. This CDR3 spans 16 amino acids. Per the germline V gene, CDR1 is DFQATT and CDR2 is SNEGSKA (reference sequence). The J segment lost 5 bases and the V segment lost 7 bases, leaving 13 bases of the junction unmatched.

This clonotype occurred many times. CDR3 sequence (DNA): TGCGCCAGCATGGGCCGCGGCGGCACAGATACGCAGTATTTT. This translates into CASMGRGGTDTQYF. The chain employs TRBV5-1 and TRBJ2-3; D is ambiguous. Germline V gene sequence: CDR1 SGHRS, CDR2 YFSETQ. Trimming took off 6 bases at V and 1 base at J, with 12 bases between the two ends. This CDR3 region has 14 residues.

This clonotype has ten or more counts. This sequence joins TRBV30 and TRBJ2-2, with 7 nucleotides matching TRBD1. CDR1 GTSNPN and CDR2 SVGIG come from the germline V gene (reference sequence). The V and J ends lost 5 bases and 7 bases, in that order; junction bases with no gene match: 7. This CDR3 spans 13 amino acids. This CDR3 is CAWDLNRGGELFF. CDR3 DNA sequence: TGTGCCTGGGATTTGAACAGGGGCGGGGAGCTGTTTTTT.

By sample fraction, this clonotype is large. The chain links TRBV20-1 to TRBJ1-3, with a weak D call TRBD1 (5 bases). The V gene's germline CDR1 is DFQATT and CDR2 SNEGSKA (reference sequence). Trimming removed 2 bases at V and 1 base at J, with 9 bases between. The CDR3 consists of 14 residues. The CDR3 reads CSARSRVSGNTIYF. DNA of the CDR3: TGCAGTGCTAGATCCAGGGTGTCTGGAAACACCATATATTTT.

The chain carries TRBV20-1 and TRBJ2-2; TRBD2 matches 7 bases. This CDR3 has 15 residues. Trimming removed 3 bases from V and 0 bases from J; junction bases left unmatched: 4. Per the germline V gene, CDR1 is DFQATT and CDR2 is SNEGSKA (reference sequence). The CDR3 is CSASTGGSNTGELFF. The CDR3 DNA follows: TGCAGTGCTAGCACGGGAGGATCGAACACCGGGGAGCTGTTTTTT.

The chain links TRBV24-1 to TRBJ2-1; D gene uncertain. Trimming left V 3 bases short and J 0 bases short, with 14 bases between. The CDR3 has 17 amino acids. In germline, CDR1 is KGHDR, CDR2 SFDVKD. Here the CDR3 reads CATSDRTVKGSYNEQFF. CDR3 sequence (DNA): TGTGCCACCAGTGATCGAACAGTTAAAGGCTCCTACAATGAGCAGTTCTTC.

V usage is TRBV29-1 and J usage is TRBJ2-3, with no clear D. The CDR3 has 12 amino acids. Deletions cut 7 bases from V and 6 bases from J, with 14 bases between. Germline V gene sequence: CDR1 SQVTM, CDR2 ANQGSEA. CDR3 sequence (DNA): TGCAGCGGAAGGACGGTCCGGGATACGCAGTATTTT. Its translation is CSGRTVRDTQYF.

This chain links TRBV7-9 with TRBJ2-7; 7 positions match TRBD2. CDR3 length: 14 residues. With V trimmed by 5 bases and J by 2 bases, 6 bases remained unmatched. CDR1 is SEHNR and CDR2 is FQNEAQ in the germline V gene (reference sequence). The CDR3 DNA sequence: TGTGCCAGCAGCCCAGCGGGATCCCCCTACGAGCAGTACTTC. This gives the protein CASSPAGSPYEQYF.

This clonotype has a count of ten or more. The chain links TRBV29-1 to TRBJ1-1; D is undetermined. V dropped 3 bases and J dropped 7 bases, with 12 bases sitting between them. The CDR3 covers 12 residues. Per germline, CDR1 SQVTM and CDR2 ANQGSEA. The CDR3 region is CSVDRARREAFF. CDR3 in DNA: TGCAGCGTTGATAGGGCGCGTCGTGAAGCTTTCTTT.

The chain is built from TRBV30 and TRBJ1-2, with 8 bases aligning to TRBD1. Per the germline V gene, CDR1 is GTSNPN and CDR2 is SVGIG (reference sequence). This CDR3 comprises 14 residues. The ends lost 3 bases at V and 4 bases at J; junction bases unmatched: 7. CDR3 in amino acids: CAWSRDRILYGYTF. As DNA, the CDR3 is TGTGCCTGGAGCCGGGACAGGATCCTCTATGGCTACACCTTC.

This clonotype came up many times. The chain has TRBV12-3 or TRBV12-4 and TRBJ1-1; possibly TRBD1 for D (5 bases). The CDR3 is 12 residues long. V was trimmed by 6 bases and J by 7 bases, leaving 12 bases between them. Written as DNA, the CDR3 is TGTGCCAGCAGCCTGGAGGGGAATGAAGCTTTCTTT. Protein: CASSLEGNEAFF.

This clonotype was found a few times. The genes are TRBV12-3 or TRBV12-4 and TRBJ2-7; no clear D. V was clipped by 6 bases and J by 2 bases, with 11 bases between them. This CDR3 region has 13 residues. The DNA for the CDR3 is TGTGCCAGCAGCATCGCTGGCCCCTACGAGCAGTACTTC. Translation gives CASSIAGPYEQYF.

In its sample, this clonotype was seen many times. The rearrangement links TRBV6-2 or TRBV6-3 to TRBJ1-6; 8 bases are a match to TRBD1. Germline trimming cut 7 bases from V and 9 bases from J; bases unmatched to any gene: 8. Germline assignment: CDR1 MNHEY and CDR2 SVGEGT. The CDR3 contains 14 residues. CDR3 loop: CASKGQGHGSPLHF. The CDR3 DNA sequence: TGTGCCAGCAAAGGACAGGGACACGGTTCACCCCTCCACTTT.

This clonotype was counted many times. This chain links TRBV10-3 with TRBJ2-1, with 11 bases that match TRBD2. This CDR3 is 16 amino acids long. The germline CDR1 and CDR2 sequences are ENHRY and SYGVKD. V was clipped by 2 bases and J by 4 bases; unmatched bases: 4. The CDR3 nucleotides are TGTGCCATCAGTGAGGGGACTAGCGGTAGGTACAATGAGCAGTTCTTC. Amino acids: CAISEGTSGRYNEQFF.

This clonotype is categorized as medium-sized. This chain uses TRBV9 with TRBJ2-1, with D possibly being TRBD1 (6 bases). Germline lookup yields CDR1 SGDLS and CDR2 YYNGEE. The CDR3 sequence is 15 residues long. V lost 4 bases, J lost 3 bases, and 14 bases lay in between. This chain's CDR3 is CASSPRDTVYNEQFF. Here the CDR3 DNA reads TGTGCCAGCAGCCCCCGGGACACAGTCTACAATGAGCAGTTCTTC.